The entry that follows covers one T cell receptor beta chain sequence. No antigen is known for it. Base quality data are lacking; no much larger clone is found one base away. The germline V gene provides CDR1 SGDLS and CDR2 YYNGEE. Inclusive of the bounding cysteine and phenylalanine, the CDR3 is 18 residues long. The retained sequence is limited to the CDR3, 54 bases, with the frame set at the first base. Trimming accounts for 5 bases at V and 7 bases at J, while the number of junction bases matched to no gene is 17. This entry comes from a study of blood T cell repertoires in COVID-19 (dated by TCRdb to the early 2020s). In terms of the full investigation: Samples covering the acute and convalescent phases of COVID-19 were provided by collaborators in the United States, Italy and Spain. The repertoires were made available in a free public database intended to serve as a resource for research on the immune response to SARS-CoV-2. Where HLA class I and class II types were available, the types were taken from metadata supplied by the sample provider, not from assay-based typing. Samples came from the ongoing ImmuneRACE study (first 160 participants) plus 1,254 subjects from 6 global collaborators. The material from the prospective study consisted of cDNA or gDNA derived from T cells, B-cell-depleted T cells, or PBMCs. Deeply sampled blood TCRbeta repertoires from subjects exposed to, actively infected with, or recovered from COVID-19 were included in the dataset. A de-identified subject ID, COVID-19 status, age in years and sex were almost always included in the sample metadata.

Participants in the prospective study were aged about 18 to 100 years, lived in 24 United States geographic areas, and enrolled through a virtual design. In the prospective study, participants were assigned to cohorts based on the clinical history participants reported in a screening survey and a study questionnaire. Exposed participants were defined as having been in contact with someone with a PCR-confirmed or clinician-diagnosed COVID-19 case within 2 weeks of study entry. Mobile phlebotomists in the prospective study collected whole blood, serum and a nasopharyngeal or oropharyngeal swab from every participant. Additional blood draws and questionnaires over an approximately two-month period could optionally be provided by prospective study participants. Before DNA extraction, prospective study blood samples were shipped either frozen or at room temperature. Broader findings and caveats from the paper: The amount of clinical and demographic metadata varied by source and participant and was provided uncurated.

TCRbeta CDR3 regions were amplified from genomic DNA using the immunoSEQ Assay, a bias-controlled multiplex PCR. Processing in the source paper ran as follows. Within the assay, amplification of reference gene primers was used to estimate how many nucleated cells each sample contained. Sequence reads were collapsed and filtered to measure the absolute abundance of every unique TCRbeta CDR3 rearrangement. Productive Simpson clonality was computed per sample as the square root of Simpson's diversity index over productive rearrangements. What TCRdb holds here is the immuneACCESS table cut down to in-frame rearrangements. Part of the clones is not present; checked against another copy, under half of the missing clones reflect an unresolved V gene, and the others are unexplained. The DNA was the basis for D and trimming; V, J and clone size are from that table. The sample contains 350,000 to 450,000 clones, 90% to 95% of them found a single time. The ten largest account for roughly 0.86% of the sample.

This TCR was sampled from a woman aged 40 to 55 who had been exposed to COVID-19. Rearrangement joined TRBV9 to TRBJ1-6; 8 central bases correspond to TRBD1. Sequencing input: PBMCs or T cells enriched from blood (not recorded which). The CDR3 region: CASSLGAGGAGINSPLHF. Read as DNA, the sequence is TGTGCCAGCAGTCTAGGGGCAGGGGGCGCGGGGATAAATTCACCCCTCCACTTT.